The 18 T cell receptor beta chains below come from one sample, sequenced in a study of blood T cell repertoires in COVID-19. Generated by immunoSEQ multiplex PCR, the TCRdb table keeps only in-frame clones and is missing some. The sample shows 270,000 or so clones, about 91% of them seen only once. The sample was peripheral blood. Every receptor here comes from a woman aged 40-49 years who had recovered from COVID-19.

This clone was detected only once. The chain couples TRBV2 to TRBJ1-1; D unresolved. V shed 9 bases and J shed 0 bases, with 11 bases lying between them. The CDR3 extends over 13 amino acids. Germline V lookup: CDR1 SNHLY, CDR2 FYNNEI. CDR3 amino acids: CASKEPMNTEAFF. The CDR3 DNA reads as TGTGCCAGTAAGGAGCCTATGAACACTGAAGCTTTCTTT. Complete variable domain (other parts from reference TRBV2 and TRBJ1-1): EPEVTQTPSHQVTQMGQEVILRCVPISNHLYFYWYRQILGQKVEFLVSFYNNEISEKSEIFDDQFSVERPDGSNFTLKIRSTKLEDSAMYFCASKEPMNTEAFFGQGTRLTVV.

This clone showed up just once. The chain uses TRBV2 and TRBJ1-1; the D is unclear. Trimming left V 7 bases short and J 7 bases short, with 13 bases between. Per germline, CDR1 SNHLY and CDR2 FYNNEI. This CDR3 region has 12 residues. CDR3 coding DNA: TGTGCCAGCATTTACACCCTCAGTGAAGCTTTCTTT. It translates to CASIYTLSEAFF.

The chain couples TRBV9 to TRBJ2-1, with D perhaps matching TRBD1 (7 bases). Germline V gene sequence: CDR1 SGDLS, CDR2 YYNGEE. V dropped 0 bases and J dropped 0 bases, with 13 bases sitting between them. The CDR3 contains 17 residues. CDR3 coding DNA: TGTGCCAGCAGCGTAGCTCAGGGGGGCAGCTCCTACAATGAGCAGTTCTTC. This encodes CASSVAQGGSSYNEQFF. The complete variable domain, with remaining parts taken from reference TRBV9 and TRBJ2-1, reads DSGVTQTPKHLITATGQRVTLRCSPRSGDLSVYWYQQSLDQGLQFLIQYYNGEERAKGNILERFSAQQFPDLHSELNLSSLELGDSALYFCASSVAQGGSSYNEQFFGPGTRLTVL.

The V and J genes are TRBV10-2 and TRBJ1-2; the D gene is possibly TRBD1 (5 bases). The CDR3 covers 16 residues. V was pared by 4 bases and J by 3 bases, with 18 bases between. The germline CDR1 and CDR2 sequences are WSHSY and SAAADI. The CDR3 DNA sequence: TGCGCCAGCAGTGTTGGTCCCGGGGGGATCGACTATGGCTACACCTTC. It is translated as CASSVGPGGIDYGYTF.

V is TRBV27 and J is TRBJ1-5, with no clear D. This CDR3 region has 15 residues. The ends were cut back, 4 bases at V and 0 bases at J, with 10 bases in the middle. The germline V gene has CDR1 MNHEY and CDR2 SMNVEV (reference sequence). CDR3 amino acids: CASSSDIYSNQPQHF. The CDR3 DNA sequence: TGTGCCAGCAGTTCAGACATCTATAGCAATCAGCCCCAGCATTTT.

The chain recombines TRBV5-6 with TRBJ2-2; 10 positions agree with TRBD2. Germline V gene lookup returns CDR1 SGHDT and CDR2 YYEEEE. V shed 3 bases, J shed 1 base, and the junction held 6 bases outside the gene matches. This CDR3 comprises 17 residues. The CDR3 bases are TGTGCCAGCAGCTGGGCTAGCGGGAGTAGGAACACCGGGGAGCTGTTTTTT. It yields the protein CASSWASGSRNTGELFF.

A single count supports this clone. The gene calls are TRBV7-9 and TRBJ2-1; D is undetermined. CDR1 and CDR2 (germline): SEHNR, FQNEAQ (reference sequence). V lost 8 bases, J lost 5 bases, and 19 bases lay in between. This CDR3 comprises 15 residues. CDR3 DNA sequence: TGTGCCAGCTTGACATCCATGGCGAGAAACAATGAGCAGTTCTTC. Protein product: CASLTSMARNNEQFF.

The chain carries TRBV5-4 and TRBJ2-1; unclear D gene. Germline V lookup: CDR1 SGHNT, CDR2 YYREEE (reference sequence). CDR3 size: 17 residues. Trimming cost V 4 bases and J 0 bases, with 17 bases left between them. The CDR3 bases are TGTGCCAGCAGCGCGAGACTGCGATCGATCTCCTACAATGAGCAGTTCTTC. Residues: CASSARLRSISYNEQFF.

The CDR3 DNA sequence: TGTGCCAGCAGCCCGATCATTCAGGGAAACACCATATATTTT. Amino acid sequence: CASSPIIQGNTIYF. V is TRBV13 and J is TRBJ1-3; no definite D call. V lost 5 bases to trimming and J lost 4 bases, with 12 bases between them. This CDR3 is built from 14 residues. Germline CDR1 reads PRHDT; CDR2 reads FYEKMQ (reference sequence).

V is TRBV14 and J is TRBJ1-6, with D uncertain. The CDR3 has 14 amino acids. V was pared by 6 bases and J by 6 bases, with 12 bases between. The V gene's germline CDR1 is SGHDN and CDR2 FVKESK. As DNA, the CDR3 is TGTGCCAGCAGTCTCCCGGGGTTTAATTCACCCCTCCACTTT. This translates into CASSLPGFNSPLHF.

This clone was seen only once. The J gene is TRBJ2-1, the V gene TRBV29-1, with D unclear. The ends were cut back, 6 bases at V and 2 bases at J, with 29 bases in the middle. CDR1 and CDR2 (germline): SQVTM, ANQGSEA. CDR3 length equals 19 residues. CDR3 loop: CSVEHPPWLERETYNEQFF. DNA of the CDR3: TGCAGCGTCGAACACCCTCCCTGGCTTGAGCGAGAAACCTACAATGAGCAGTTCTTC.

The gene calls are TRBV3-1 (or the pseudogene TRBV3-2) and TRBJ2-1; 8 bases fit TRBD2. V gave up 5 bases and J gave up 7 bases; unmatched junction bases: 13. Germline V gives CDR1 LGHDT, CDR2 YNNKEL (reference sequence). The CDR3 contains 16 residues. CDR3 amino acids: CASSYGLAGLGNEQFF. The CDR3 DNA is TGTGCCAGCAGCTACGGCCTAGCGGGCCTGGGGAATGAGCAGTTCTTC.

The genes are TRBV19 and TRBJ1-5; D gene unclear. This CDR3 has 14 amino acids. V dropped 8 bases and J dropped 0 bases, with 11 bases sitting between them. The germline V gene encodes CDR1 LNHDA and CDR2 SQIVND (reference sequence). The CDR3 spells CASADYYSNQPQHF. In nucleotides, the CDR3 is TGTGCCAGTGCAGACTATTATAGCAATCAGCCCCAGCATTTT.

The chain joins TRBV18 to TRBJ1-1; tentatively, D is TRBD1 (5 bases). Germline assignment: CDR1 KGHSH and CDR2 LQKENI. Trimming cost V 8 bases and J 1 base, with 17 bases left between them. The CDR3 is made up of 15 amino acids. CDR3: CASTGTNSGNTEAFF. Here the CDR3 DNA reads TGTGCCAGCACGGGGACTAACTCAGGGAACACTGAAGCTTTCTTT.

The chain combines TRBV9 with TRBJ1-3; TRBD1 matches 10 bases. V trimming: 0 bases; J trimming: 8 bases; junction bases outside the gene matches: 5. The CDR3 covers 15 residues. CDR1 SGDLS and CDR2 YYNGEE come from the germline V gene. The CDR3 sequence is CASSVAGQGGDTIYF. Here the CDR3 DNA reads TGTGCCAGCAGCGTAGCTGGACAGGGGGGAGACACCATATATTTT.

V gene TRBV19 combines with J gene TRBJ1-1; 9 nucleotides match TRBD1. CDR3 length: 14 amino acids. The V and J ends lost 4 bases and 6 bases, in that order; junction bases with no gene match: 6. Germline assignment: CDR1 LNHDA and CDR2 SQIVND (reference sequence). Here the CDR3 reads CASSNLQGAAEAFF. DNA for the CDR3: TGTGCCAGTAGTAACCTACAGGGGGCCGCTGAAGCTTTCTTT.

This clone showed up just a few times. The CDR3 reads CASSPNEDSTQYF. CDR3 DNA: TGTGCCAGCAGTCCGAATGAGGACTCCACCCAGTACTTC. The chain joins TRBV12-3 or TRBV12-4 to TRBJ2-5; possible D gene TRBD2, 5 bases. V was clipped by 5 bases and J by 8 bases, with 15 bases between them. The CDR3 has 13 amino acids.

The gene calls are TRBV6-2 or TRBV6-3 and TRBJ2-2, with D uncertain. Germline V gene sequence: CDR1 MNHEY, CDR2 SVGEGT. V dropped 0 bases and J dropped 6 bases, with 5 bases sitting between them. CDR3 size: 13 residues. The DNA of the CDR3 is TGTGCCAGCAGTTACTCGAGGTCCGGGGAGCTGTTTTTT. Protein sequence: CASSYSRSGELFF.